The 4 T cell receptor beta chains in this list originate from one sample, sequenced in a study of CD8 T cells in ankylosing spondylitis (dated by TCRdb to about 2017). Libraries were constructed by 5' RACE. TCRdb names Illumina HiSeq 2500 as the instrument used. In TCRdb, the public reads were trimmed at Q25 with fastp and aligned with MiXCR, with productive beta chains retained. Rows are combined by CDR3 protein, so each entry shows the most common genes and DNA. The sample table contains around 210,000 distinct CDR3 sequences; only one count was recorded for around 8% of them. The ten largest clones capture 4.8% of the sample. Sequencing was done on a sample of blood, either unsorted or a sorted T cell fraction (not recorded which). The receptors stem from a female donor with ankylosing spondylitis or in good health (not recorded which).

This clonotype has a handful of counts. The V gene is TRBV4-3, the J gene TRBJ1-1; D is unclear. This CDR3 spans 14 amino acids. V lost 0 bases, J lost 8 bases, and 13 bases lay in between. The germline gives CDR1 LGHNA, CDR2 YSLEER. CDR3 bases: TGCGCCAGCAGCCAAGATCGTAACGGGCTAGAAGCTTTCTTT. Translated, it gives CASSQDRNGLEAFF.

This clonotype was found many times. The V gene is TRBV6-5, the J gene TRBJ1-1; D is ambiguous. Germline CDR1 reads MNHEY; CDR2 reads SVGAGI. V was clipped by 1 base and J by 1 base, with 10 bases between them. The CDR3 consists of 15 residues. CDR3 nucleotides: TGTGCCAGCAGTTACTGGGGAGAGGGGAACACTGAAGCTTTCTTT. This sequence encodes CASSYWGEGNTEAFF.

This clonotype was counted many times. The rearrangement uses TRBV5-8 and TRBJ2-7, with no clear D. Germline V gene lookup returns CDR1 SGHTS and CDR2 YDEGEE. Trimming removed 0 bases from V and 6 bases from J, with 4 bases in between. The CDR3 totals 11 residues. CDR3 region: CASSLAPEQYF. The CDR3 region has the DNA TGTGCCAGCAGCTTGGCCCCCGAGCAGTACTTC.

This clonotype was recorded at least ten times. The chain carries TRBV29-1 and TRBJ1-1; 8 positions agree with TRBD1. Germline V gives CDR1 SQVTM, CDR2 ANQGSEA. The V gene end was trimmed by 6 bases and the J gene end by 1 base; junction bases not matched to a gene: 7. The CDR3 has 14 amino acids. The CDR3 sequence: CSVAQGASNTEAFF. The CDR3 DNA reads as TGCAGCGTGGCCCAGGGGGCGTCGAACACTGAAGCTTTCTTT.